Listed below are T cell receptor beta chains from one sample, sequenced in a study of T cells expressing NK-cell markers. Each CDR3 protein gets one entry in TCRdb, which reprocessed the 5' RACE reads and gives no DNA. Listed are tens of thousands of distinct CDR3 sequences; about 60% falls within the top ten. Specimen: blood T cells: a sorted CD56 or NKG2C T cell subset, CD4+ or CD8+ T cells, or bulk PBMC T cells (not recorded which). All receptors derive from a woman between 18 and 69 years old in good health. The CDR3 runs from the conserved cysteine through the conserved F or W.

j_gene: TRBJ2-5; v_gene: TRBV28; CDR3aa: CASSPFTPGFLTQYF
j_gene: TRBJ2-2; v_gene: TRBV19; CDR3aa: CASSIWTGELFF
j_gene: TRBJ2-7; v_gene: TRBV7-8; CDR3aa: CASSLSAGLGSYEQYF
j_gene: TRBJ2-1; v_gene: TRBV25-1; CDR3aa: CASSAGGAYNEQFF
j_gene: TRBJ2-7; v_gene: TRBV28; CDR3aa: CACHGHSYEQYF
j_gene: TRBJ2-7; v_gene: TRBV29-1; CDR3aa: CSVVTLQGAYEQYF
j_gene: TRBJ2-3; v_gene: TRBV7-6; CDR3aa: CASSLGGGGTDTQYF
j_gene: TRBJ2-1; v_gene: TRBV12-3/TRBV12-4; CDR3aa: CASRSRTGHNEQFF
j_gene: TRBJ1-2; v_gene: TRBV5-1; CDR3aa: CASSAGADGYTF
j_gene: TRBJ1-6; v_gene: TRBV27; CDR3aa: CASSLGTYNSPLHF
j_gene: TRBJ2-3; v_gene: TRBV10-3; CDR3aa: CAISESPGQGADTQYF
j_gene: TRBJ2-7; v_gene: TRBV27; CDR3aa: CASSLDSGTAYEQYF
j_gene: TRBJ2-5; v_gene: TRBV4-1; CDR3aa: CASSQDSWDRGLETQYF
j_gene: TRBJ1-6; v_gene: TRBV9; CDR3aa: CASSVAQAFSPLHF